This TCR beta chain was identified in a study of T cell repertoires in cytomegalovirus infection. Looking at the study overall: Based on public TCR beta signatures, there were indications of CMV infection and of a matching HLA type. Overall study findings and caveats: HLA-C-restricted CMV-specific TCR beta clonotypes prevailed in the ex vivo response. Summed frequency of public TCR beta families distinguished CMV carriers with the relevant HLA.

TCRdb independently ran MiXCR on the reads; one entry per CDR3 protein. The sample contains 150,000 to 200,000 distinct CDR3 sequences, 28% of which appear only once. This clonotype was seen a few times. Its cognate antigen is unknown. Sequences were obtained from PBMCs. This receptor was obtained from a human donor in good health (CMV status not recorded). Some clones in this sample may be carry-over from other donors' samples.

CDR3 nucleotide sequence: TGTGCCAGCAGTACCCTCGGGCAGGGCCCCCGAGGAGCTTTCTTT. The encoded protein is CASSTLGQGPRGAFF. This chain links TRBV12-3 or TRBV12-4 with TRBJ1-1, with D perhaps TRBD1 (5 bases). V dropped 5 bases and J dropped 10 bases, with 23 bases sitting between them. The CDR3 has 15 residues.